Listed below are T cell receptor beta chains from one sample, sequenced in a study of blood T cell repertoires in COVID-19. Produced via immunoSEQ multiplex PCR; TCRdb's table is partial and in-frame only. This table has some 510,000 clones, more than 75% appearing once. Input material: PBMCs or T cells enriched from blood (not recorded which). These receptors all come from a woman aged 35 to 49 who had recovered from COVID-19. CDR3s leave out the opening cysteine and the closing phenylalanine or tryptophan. Fields, in order: clone size, V gene, J gene, CDR3 protein. The size entry is marked missing in some rows and otherwise reads once, few, many or a size class.

>NA|TRBV7-2|TRBJ2-3
ASSLEIPAWSSTDTQY
>NA|TRBV6-6|TRBJ1-4
ASSRTGEKLF
>NA|TRBV4-1|TRBJ2-5
ASSQVLAGAETQY
>NA|TRBV12-5|TRBJ2-1
ASGLVNRGHEQF
>once|TRBV4-3|TRBJ1-5
ASSHGLGNQPQH
>NA|TRBV27|TRBJ2-7
ASGPEGGAVYEQY
>NA|TRBV6-2/TRBV6-3|TRBJ2-1
ASSALEREVLYNEQF
>NA|TRBV19|TRBJ2-4
ASSIASEAAGNIQY
>NA|TRBV5-1|TRBJ1-2
ASSSSNYGYT
>NA|TRBV2|TRBJ2-5
ASRSWGGEETQY
>NA|TRBV29-1|TRBJ1-1
SVVSFKEGAF